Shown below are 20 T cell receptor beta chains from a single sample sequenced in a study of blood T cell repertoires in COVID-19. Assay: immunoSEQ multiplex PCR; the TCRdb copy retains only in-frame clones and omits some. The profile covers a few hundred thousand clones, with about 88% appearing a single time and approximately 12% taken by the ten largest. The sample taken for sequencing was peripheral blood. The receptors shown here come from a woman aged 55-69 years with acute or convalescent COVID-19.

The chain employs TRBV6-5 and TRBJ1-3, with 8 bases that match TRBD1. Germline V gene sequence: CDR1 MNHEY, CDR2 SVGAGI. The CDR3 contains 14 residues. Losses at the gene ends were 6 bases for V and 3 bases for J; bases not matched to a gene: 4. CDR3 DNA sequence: TGTGCCAGCAGCCGGACAGGGTTTGGAAACACCATATATTTT. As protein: CASSRTGFGNTIYF.

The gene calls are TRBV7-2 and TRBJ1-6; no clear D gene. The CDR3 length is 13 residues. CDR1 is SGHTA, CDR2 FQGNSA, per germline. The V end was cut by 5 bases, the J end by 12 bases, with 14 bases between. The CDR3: CASSPLADLPLHF. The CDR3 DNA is TGTGCCAGCAGCCCCTTAGCCGACTTACCCCTCCACTTT.

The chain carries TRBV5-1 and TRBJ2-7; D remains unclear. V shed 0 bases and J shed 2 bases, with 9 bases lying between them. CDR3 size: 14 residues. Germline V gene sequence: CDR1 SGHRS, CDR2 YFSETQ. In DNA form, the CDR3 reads TGCGCCAGCAGCTTGGTCTCGGTAACCTACGAGCAGTACTTC. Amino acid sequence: CASSLVSVTYEQYF.

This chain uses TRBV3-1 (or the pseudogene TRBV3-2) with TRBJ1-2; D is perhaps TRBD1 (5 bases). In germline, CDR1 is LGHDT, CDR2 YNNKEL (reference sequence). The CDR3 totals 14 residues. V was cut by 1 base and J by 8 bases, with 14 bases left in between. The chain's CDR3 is CASSQATATRGYTF. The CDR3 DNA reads TGTGCCAGCAGCCAAGCGACAGCAACACGGGGCTACACCTTC.

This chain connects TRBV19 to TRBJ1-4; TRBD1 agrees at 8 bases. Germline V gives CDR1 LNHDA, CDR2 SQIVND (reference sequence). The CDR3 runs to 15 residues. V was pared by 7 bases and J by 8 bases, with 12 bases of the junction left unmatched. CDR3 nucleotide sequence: TGTGCCAGTAAACCGACAGGGGTGCATAGGGAAAAACTGTTTTTT. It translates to CASKPTGVHREKLFF.

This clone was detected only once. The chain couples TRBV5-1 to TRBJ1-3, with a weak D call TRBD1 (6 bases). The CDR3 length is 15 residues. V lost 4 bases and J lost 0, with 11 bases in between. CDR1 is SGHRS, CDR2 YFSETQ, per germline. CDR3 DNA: TGCGCCAGCAGCCCCGGGGGGCGCTCTGGAAACACCATATATTTT. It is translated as CASSPGGRSGNTIYF. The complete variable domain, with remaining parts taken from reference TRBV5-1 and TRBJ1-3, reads KAGVTQTPRYLIKTRGQQVTLSCSPISGHRSVSWYQQTPGQGLQFLFEYFSETQRNKGNFPGRFSGRQFSNSRSEMNVSTLELGDSALYLCASSPGGRSGNTIYFGEGSWLTVV.

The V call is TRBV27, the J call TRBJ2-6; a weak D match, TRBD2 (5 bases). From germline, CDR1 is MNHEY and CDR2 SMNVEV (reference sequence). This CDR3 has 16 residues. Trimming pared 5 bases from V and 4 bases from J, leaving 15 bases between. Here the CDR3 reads CASSPLLVAGANVLTF. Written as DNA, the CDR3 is TGTGCCAGCAGTCCACTACTAGTTGCCGGGGCCAACGTCCTGACTTTC.

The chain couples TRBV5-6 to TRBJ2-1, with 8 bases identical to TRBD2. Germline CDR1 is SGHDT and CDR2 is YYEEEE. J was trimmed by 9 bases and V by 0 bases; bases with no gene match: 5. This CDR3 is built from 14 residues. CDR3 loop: CASSLVPGGLEQFF. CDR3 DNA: TGTGCCAGCAGCTTGGTTCCGGGGGGGCTTGAGCAGTTCTTC.

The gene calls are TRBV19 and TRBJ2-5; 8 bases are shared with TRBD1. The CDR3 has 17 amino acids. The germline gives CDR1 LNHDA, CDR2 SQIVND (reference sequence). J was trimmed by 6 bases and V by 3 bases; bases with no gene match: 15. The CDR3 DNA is TGTGCCAGTAGTATCACCGTGATGCGTGACAGGGGTCAGACCCAGTACTTC. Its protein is CASSITVMRDRGQTQYF. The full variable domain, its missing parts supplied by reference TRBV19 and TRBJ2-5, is DGGITQSPKYLFRKEGQNVTLSCEQNLNHDAMYWYRQDPGQGLRLIYYSQIVNDFQKGDIAEGYSVSREKKESFPLTVTSAQKNPTAFYLCASSITVMRDRGQTQYFGPGTRLLVL.

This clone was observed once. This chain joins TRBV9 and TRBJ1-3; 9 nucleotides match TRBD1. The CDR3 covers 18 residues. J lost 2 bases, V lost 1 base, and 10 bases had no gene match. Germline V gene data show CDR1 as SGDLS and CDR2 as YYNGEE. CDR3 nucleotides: TGTGCCAGCAGCGTAACCCATCCGGGACAGGGTGCTGGAAACACCATATATTTT. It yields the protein CASSVTHPGQGAGNTIYF.

The CDR3 DNA reads as TGTGCCAGCAGTGAGCGGCAGCCCCAAGAGACCCAGTACTTC. Protein product: CASSERQPQETQYF. The V call is TRBV6-1, the J call TRBJ2-5, with D uncertain. Trimming removed 3 bases from V and 1 base from J, with 9 bases in between. Germline lookup yields CDR1 MNHNS and CDR2 SASEGT. This CDR3 contains 14 residues.

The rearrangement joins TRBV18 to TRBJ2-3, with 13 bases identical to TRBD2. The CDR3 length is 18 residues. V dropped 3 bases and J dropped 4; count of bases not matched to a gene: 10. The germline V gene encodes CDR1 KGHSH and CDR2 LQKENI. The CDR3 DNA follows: TGTGCCAGCTCACCTGGACTAGCGGGGGTAAAGCGGGCAGATACGCAGTATTTT. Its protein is CASSPGLAGVKRADTQYF.

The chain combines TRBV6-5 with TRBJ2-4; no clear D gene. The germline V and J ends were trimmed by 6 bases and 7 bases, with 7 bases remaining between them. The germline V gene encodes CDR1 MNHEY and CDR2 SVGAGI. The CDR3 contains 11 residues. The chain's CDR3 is CASSSGNIQYF. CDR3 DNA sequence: TGTGCCAGCAGCTCCGGGAACATTCAGTACTTC.

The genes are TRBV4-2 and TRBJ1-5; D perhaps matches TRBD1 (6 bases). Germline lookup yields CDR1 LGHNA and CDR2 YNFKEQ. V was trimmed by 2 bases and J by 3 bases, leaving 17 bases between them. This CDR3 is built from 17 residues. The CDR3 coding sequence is TGTGCCAGCAGCCAACCACGAGGGGGTAAGGACAATCAGCCCCAGCATTTT. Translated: CASSQPRGGKDNQPQHF.

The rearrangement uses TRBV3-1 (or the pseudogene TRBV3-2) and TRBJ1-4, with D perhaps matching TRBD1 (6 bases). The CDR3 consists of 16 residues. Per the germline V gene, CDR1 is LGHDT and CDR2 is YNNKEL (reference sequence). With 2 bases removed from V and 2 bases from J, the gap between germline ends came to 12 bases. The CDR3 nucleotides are TGTGCCAGCAGCCAAAATCGCGGGGGCACTAATGAAAAACTGTTTTTT. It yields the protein CASSQNRGGTNEKLFF.

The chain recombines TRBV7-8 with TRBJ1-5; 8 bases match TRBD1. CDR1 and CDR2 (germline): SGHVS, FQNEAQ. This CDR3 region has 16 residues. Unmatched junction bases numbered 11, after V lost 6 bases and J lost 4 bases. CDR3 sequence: CASSRLARTGNQPQHF. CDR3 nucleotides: TGTGCCAGCAGTCGCTTGGCCCGGACAGGGAATCAGCCCCAGCATTTT.

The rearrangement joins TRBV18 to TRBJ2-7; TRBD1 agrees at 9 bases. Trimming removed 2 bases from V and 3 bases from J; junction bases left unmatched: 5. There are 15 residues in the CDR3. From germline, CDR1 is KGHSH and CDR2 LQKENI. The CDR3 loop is CASSPWTGVDYEQYF. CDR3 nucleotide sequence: TGTGCCAGCTCACCATGGACAGGGGTGGACTACGAGCAGTACTTC.

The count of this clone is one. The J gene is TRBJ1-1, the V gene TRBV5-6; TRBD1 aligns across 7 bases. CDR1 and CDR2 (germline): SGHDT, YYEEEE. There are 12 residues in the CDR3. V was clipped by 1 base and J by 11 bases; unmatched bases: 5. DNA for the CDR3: TGTGCCAGCAGCTTGTCCTCAGGGGGGGCTTTCTTT. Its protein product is CASSLSSGGAFF.

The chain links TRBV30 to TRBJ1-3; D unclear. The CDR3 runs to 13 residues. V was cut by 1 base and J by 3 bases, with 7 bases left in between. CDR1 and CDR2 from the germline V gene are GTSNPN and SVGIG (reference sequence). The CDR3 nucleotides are TGTGCCTGGAGTGCAGCGGGTGGAAACACCATATATTTT. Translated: CAWSAAGGNTIYF.

Written as DNA, the CDR3 is TGTGCCAGCAGCCGAACTAGCGGCTGGACAGATACGCAGTATTTT. It encodes CASSRTSGWTDTQYF. The rearrangement links TRBV14 to TRBJ2-3, with 8 bases matching TRBD2. Germline V CDR1 and CDR2: SGHDN, FVKESK. Trimming removed 4 bases from V and 3 bases from J; junction bases left unmatched: 6. The CDR3 sequence is 15 residues long.